These 4 T cell receptor beta chains were all obtained from the same sample, sequenced in a study of cytomegalovirus exposure and HLA in healthy donors. Here immunoSEQ multiplex PCR was the method, and the copy in TCRdb shows in-frame clones only, minus some. The profile shows under 200,000 clones, 91% of them singletons. Sequenced sample: PBMCs. Receptor source: a woman aged 18-30 years in good health and CMV-seropositive.

The chain employs TRBV2 and TRBJ2-5; D might be TRBD1 (6 bases). CDR3 length: 13 residues. V lost 6 bases and J lost 1, with 9 bases in between. CDR1 SNHLY and CDR2 FYNNEI come from the germline V gene. This CDR3 is CASRNRVQETQYF. CDR3 nucleotide sequence: TGTGCCAGCAGAAACAGGGTCCAAGAGACCCAGTACTTC.

J is TRBJ2-7 and V is TRBV7-9; 8 bases line up with TRBD1. This CDR3 contains 16 residues. J lost 3 bases, V lost 8 bases, and 15 bases had no gene match. The germline V gene encodes CDR1 SEHNR and CDR2 FQNEAQ (reference sequence). CDR3 nucleotides: TGTGCCAGCGGCGGGACAGGTTTAGGGTCAGACTACGAGCAGTACTTC. Translation gives CASGGTGLGSDYEQYF.

This clone appeared a single time. This chain joins TRBV2 and TRBJ2-6; 8 nucleotides line up with TRBD2. This CDR3 region has 17 residues. The J segment lost 0 bases and the V segment lost 8 bases, leaving 9 bases of the junction unmatched. Germline loops: CDR1 SNHLY, CDR2 FYNNEI. The CDR3 spells CASARTSTPSGANVLTF. The CDR3 DNA sequence: TGTGCCAGCGCTAGGACTAGCACCCCCTCTGGGGCCAACGTCCTGACTTTC. Drawing the rest from reference TRBV2 and TRBJ2-6, the complete variable domain is EPEVTQTPSHQVTQMGQEVILRCVPISNHLYFYWYRQILGQKVEFLVSFYNNEISEKSEIFDDQFSVERPDGSNFTLKIRSTKLEDSAMYFCASARTSTPSGANVLTFGAGSRLTVL.

The DNA for the CDR3 is TGTGCCAGCAGTGACATGGGGGGAGAGACCCAGTACTTC. As protein: CASSDMGGETQYF. The chain has TRBV2 and TRBJ2-5; weak D call: TRBD2 (6 bases). V gave up 3 bases and J gave up 4 bases, with 9 bases separating them. The CDR3 has 13 residues. Germline loops: CDR1 SNHLY, CDR2 FYNNEI.